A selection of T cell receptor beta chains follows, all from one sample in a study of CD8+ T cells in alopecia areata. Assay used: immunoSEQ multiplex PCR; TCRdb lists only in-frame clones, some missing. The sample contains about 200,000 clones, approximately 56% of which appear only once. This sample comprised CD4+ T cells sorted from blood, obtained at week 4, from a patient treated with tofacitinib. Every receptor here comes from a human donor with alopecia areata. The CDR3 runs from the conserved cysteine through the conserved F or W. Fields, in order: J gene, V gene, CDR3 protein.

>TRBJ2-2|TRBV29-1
CSALQTGGPNTGELFF
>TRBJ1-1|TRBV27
CASSFEGYTEAFF
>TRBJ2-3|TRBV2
CASSQLATITTDTQYF
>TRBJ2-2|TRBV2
CASSVWYTGELFF
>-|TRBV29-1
CSVDRDSYEQYF
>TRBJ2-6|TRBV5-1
CASSSPSEAQLTPPSGANVLTF
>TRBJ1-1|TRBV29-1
CSVGGGGTEAFF
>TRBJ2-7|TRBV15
CATSSTARGYEQYF
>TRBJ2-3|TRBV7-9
CASSTLLGQGLNTQYF
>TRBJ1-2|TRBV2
CASGQYYGYTF
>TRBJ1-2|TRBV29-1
CSVEAVGQRSYGYTF
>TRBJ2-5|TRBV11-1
CASTPGPQETQYF
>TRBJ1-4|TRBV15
CATSRDAASLNEKLFF
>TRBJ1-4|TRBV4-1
CASRTQGEKLFF
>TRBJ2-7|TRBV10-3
CAISEQGTGNEQYF
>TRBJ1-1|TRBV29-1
CSVMKDMNTEAFF
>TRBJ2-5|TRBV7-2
CASSKARTSGGETQYF
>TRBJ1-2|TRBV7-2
CASSSRGDGYGYTF
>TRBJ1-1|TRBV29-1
CSVRRGQNTEAFF
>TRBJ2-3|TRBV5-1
CASSLGRLAGGPITLFTDTQYF
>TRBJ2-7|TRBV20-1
CSAGSYEQYF
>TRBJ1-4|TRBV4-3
CASSQDSRAGKLFF
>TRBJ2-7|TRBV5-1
CASSSTRVWPYEQYF
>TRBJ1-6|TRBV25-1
CASSESYPNSPLHF
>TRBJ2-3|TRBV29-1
CSVRSGGTDTQYF
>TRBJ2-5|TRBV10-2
CASSERETQYF